This entry lists 5 T cell receptor beta chains sequenced from one sample in a study of blood T cells in healthy people across ages. Then a second PCR, running about 6 to 12 cycles, was carried out with a sample-barcoded 5' primer and a J-beta primer mix. TCRdb re-called the 5' RACE reads through MiXCR, storing one row per CDR3 protein. The table includes about 400,000 distinct CDR3 sequences, 45% to 65% detected once. The source material was blood. These receptors were taken from a man aged 60 to 75 in good health.

This clonotype occurred a few times. The rearrangement links TRBV29-1 to TRBJ2-1; D possibly corresponds to TRBD2 (5 bases). V was shortened by 6 bases and J by 3 bases, with 15 bases between the two germline ends. This CDR3 comprises 14 residues. The germline CDR1 and CDR2 sequences are SQVTM and ANQGSEA. CDR3 region: CSVPGPADYNEQFF. For the CDR3, the DNA is TGCAGCGTCCCTGGGCCAGCGGACTACAATGAGCAGTTCTTC.

The chain combines TRBV11-2 with TRBJ1-2, with 8 positions matching TRBD1. CDR1 SGHAT and CDR2 FQNNGV come from the germline V gene. V lost 5 bases, J lost 8 bases, and 16 bases stayed unmatched. The CDR3 totals 16 residues. CDR3 in amino acids: CASSPGTDRGIVGYTF. The CDR3 bases are TGTGCCAGCAGCCCCGGTACCGACAGGGGAATCGTCGGCTACACCTTC.

CDR3 amino acids: CASSSGGVGSNQPQHF. The CDR3, as DNA: TGTGCCAGCAGCTCCGGGGGAGTGGGAAGCAATCAGCCCCAGCATTTT. The chain carries TRBV5-6 and TRBJ1-5; perhaps TRBD1 as D (5 bases). Trimming took 3 bases from V and 1 from J, leaving 14 bases between them. This CDR3 is built from 16 residues. CDR1 is SGHDT, CDR2 YYEEEE, per germline.

The chain combines TRBV3-1 with TRBJ1-2, with a possible D match to TRBD1 (5 bases). The CDR3 totals 14 residues. The V and J ends lost 4 bases and 4 bases respectively, with 13 bases between them. Per germline, CDR1 LGHDT and CDR2 YNNKEL (reference sequence). CDR3 in DNA: TGTGCCAGCAGCCCTCGGGGGGACCGCTATGGCTACACCTTC. It codes for CASSPRGDRYGYTF.

To note about this clonotype: This clone may be a read error of a much larger clone one base away. The rearrangement links TRBV25-1 to TRBJ2-1, with 12 bases that match TRBD2. The V gene's germline CDR1 is MGHDK and CDR2 SYGVNS. The V and J ends lost 2 bases and 9 bases, in that order; junction bases with no gene match: 5. The CDR3 totals 15 residues. CDR3 bases: TGTGCCAGCAGTGAACTAGCGGGAGGGGACAGTGAGCAGTTCTTC. It yields the protein CASSELAGGDSEQFF. Together with reference TRBV25-1 and TRBJ2-1, the CDR3 gives the full variable domain: EADIYQTPRYLVIGTGKKITLECSQTMGHDKMYWYQQDPGMELHLIHYSYGVNSTEKGDLSSESTVSRIRTEHFPLTLESARPSHTSQYLCASSELAGGDSEQFFGPGTRLTVL.